This T cell receptor (beta chain) was sequenced for a study of T-cell memory formation after mild COVID-19. Whole-study context: There were largely donor-specific TCR clusters.

TCRdb re-called the 5' RACE reads through MiXCR, storing one row per CDR3 protein. The sample gives over 350,000 distinct CDR3 sequences, more than 20% of which show up once; about 8.7% is in the top ten. Trimming removed 0 bases from V and 6 bases from J, with 10 bases in between. CDR3 length equals 14 residues. CDR1 SGHRS and CDR2 YFSETQ come from the germline V gene. Only a few counts were recorded for this clonotype. The sample was PBMCs or a T cell subset sorted from them (not recorded which). The chain carries TRBV5-1 and TRBJ1-5; TRBD1 is a possible D gene (6 bases). This receptor was obtained from an adult woman who had mild COVID-19 (a few samples of this study predate the infection). Cell type and time point are not known. The chain's CDR3 is CASSLGGGSQPQHF. The CDR3 DNA reads as TGCGCCAGCAGCTTGGGTGGGGGCAGTCAGCCCCAGCATTTT.